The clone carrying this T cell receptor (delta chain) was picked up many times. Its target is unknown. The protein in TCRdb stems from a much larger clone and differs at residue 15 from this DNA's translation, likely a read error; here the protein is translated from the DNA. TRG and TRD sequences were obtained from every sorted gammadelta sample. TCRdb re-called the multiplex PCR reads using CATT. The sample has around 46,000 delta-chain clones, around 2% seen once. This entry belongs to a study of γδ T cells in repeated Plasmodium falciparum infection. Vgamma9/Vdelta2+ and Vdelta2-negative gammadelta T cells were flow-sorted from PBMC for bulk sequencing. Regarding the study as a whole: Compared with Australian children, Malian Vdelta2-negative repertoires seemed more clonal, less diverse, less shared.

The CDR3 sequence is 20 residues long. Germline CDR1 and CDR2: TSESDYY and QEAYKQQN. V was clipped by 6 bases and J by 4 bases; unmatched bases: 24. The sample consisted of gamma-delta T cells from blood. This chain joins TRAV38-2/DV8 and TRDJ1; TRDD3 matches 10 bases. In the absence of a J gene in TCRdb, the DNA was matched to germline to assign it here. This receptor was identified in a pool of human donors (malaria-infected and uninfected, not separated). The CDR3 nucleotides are TGTGCTTATAAAGGGCCCCGCTACTGGGGGATCCTTCCCGATATCGATAAACTCATCTTT. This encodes CAYKGPRYWGILPDIDKLIF.